This T cell receptor beta chain was captured by sequencing in a study of shared clonotypes between healthy human individuals. Study-wide results and limits: Clonotypes which were not shared had lower generation probabilities than clonotypes that all four donors shared.

This table comes from immunoSEQ multiplex PCR, and its TCRdb copy is limited to in-frame clones, with some not included. The sample includes roughly 850,000 clones, roughly 96% of them seen just once. Of note for this clone: Antigen: not known.

The naive CD8 population came from CD45RO-negative cells selected for CCR7, without terminally differentiated effector memory CD45RA+ cells. CDR1 is SNHLY, CDR2 FYNNEI, per germline. The CDR3 totals 15 residues. Trimming removed 2 bases from V and 2 bases from J, with 12 bases in between. Sequenced material: naive CD8+ T cells sorted from blood. The rearrangement joins TRBV2 to TRBJ2-5; D gene ambiguous. This TCR was sampled from a man younger than 40 in good health. The CDR3 reads CASSELVGFQETQYF. In DNA, the CDR3 is TGTGCCAGCAGTGAATTGGTAGGATTTCAAGAGACCCAGTACTTC.